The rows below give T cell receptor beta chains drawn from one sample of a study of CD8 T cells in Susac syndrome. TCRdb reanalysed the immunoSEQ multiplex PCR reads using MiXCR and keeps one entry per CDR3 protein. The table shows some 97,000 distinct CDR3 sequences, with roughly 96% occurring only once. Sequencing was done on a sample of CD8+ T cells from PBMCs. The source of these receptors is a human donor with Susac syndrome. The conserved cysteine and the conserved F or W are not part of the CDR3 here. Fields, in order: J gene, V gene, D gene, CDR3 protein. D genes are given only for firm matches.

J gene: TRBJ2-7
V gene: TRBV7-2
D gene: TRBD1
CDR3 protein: ASSLNRGNHEQY

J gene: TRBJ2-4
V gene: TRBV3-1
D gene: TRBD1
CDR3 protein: ASSQGTRTGEESIQY

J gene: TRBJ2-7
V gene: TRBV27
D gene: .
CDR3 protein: ASSLTVGSNDEQY

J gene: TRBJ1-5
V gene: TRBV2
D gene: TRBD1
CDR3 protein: ASSEGQGDQPQH

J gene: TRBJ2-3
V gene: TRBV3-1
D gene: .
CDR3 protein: ASSQGDTQY

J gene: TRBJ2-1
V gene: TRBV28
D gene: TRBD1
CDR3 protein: ASSLLQGAGNEQF

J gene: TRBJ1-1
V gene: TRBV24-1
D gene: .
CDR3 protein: ATSDFGESAEAF

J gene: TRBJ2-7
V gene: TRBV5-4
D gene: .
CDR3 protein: ASSLGGPYEQY

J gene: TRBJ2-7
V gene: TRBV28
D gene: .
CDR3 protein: ASSLASSYEQY

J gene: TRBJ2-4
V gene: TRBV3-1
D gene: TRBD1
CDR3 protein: ASSRQGQGDPGFAKNIQY

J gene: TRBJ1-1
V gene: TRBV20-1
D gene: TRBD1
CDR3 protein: SASPSLWGQGGTEAF

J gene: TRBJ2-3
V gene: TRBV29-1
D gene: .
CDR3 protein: SVVLTTDTQY

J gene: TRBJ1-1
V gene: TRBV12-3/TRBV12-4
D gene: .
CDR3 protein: ASSPNTEAF

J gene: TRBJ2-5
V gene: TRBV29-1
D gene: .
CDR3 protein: SVEGGRGSGETQY

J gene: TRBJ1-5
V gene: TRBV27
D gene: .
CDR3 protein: ASSPDSSNQPQH

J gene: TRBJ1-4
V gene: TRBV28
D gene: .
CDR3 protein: ASRRGANEKLF

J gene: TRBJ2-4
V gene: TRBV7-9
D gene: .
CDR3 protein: ASAGGPKDIQY

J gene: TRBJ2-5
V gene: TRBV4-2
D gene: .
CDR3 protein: ASSGSPQETQY

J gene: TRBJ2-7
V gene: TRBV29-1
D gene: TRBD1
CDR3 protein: SVESSGDRGYEQY

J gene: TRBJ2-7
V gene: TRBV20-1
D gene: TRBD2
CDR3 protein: SAVGTKSYEQY

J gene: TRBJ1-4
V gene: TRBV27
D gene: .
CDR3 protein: ASSFNGENEKLF

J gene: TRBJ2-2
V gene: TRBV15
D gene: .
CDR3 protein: ATSREGTGELF

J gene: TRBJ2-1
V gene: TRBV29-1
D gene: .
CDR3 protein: SVRWHNEQF

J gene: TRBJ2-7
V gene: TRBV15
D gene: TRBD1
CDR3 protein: ATSRGTGYEQY

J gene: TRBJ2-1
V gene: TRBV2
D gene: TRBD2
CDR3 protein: ASSDLAGSNNEQF

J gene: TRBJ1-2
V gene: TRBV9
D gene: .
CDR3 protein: ASSVDRVNYGYT

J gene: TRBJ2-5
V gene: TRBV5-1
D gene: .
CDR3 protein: ASSLAPKGIGETQY

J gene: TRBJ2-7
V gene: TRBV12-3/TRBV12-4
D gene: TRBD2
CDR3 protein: ASSAASGSTYEQY

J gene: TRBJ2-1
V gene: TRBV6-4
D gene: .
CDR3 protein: ASAASSYNEQF

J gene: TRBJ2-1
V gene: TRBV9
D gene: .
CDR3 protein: ASSSGGKGNEQF

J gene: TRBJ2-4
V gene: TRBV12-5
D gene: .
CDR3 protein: ASGLVTLTKGNIQY

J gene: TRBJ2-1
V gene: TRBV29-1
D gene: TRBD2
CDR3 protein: SVESREYSYNEQF

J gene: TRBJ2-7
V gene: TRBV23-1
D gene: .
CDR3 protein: ASSQLLPRNEQY

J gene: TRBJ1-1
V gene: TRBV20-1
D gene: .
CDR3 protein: SARPRGIGIPEAF

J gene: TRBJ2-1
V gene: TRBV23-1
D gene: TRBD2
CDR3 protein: ASSQSGG

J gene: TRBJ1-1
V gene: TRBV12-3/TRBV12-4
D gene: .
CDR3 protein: ASTGNTEAF

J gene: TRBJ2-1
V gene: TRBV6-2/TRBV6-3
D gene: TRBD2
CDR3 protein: ASSQREGPNEQF